The clone carrying this T cell receptor beta chain was observed once. The data were taken from a study of shared T cell receptors in the human thymus. Assay used: immunoSEQ multiplex PCR; TCRdb lists only in-frame clones, some missing. The repertoire holds some 400,000 clones, more than 85% seen once, with about 0.02% in the top ten. Germline CDR1 reads SGHVS; CDR2 reads FNYEAQ. Trimming shortened V by 3 bases and J by 0 bases, and 12 bases separated the two germline ends. The CDR3 length is 16 residues. The V call is TRBV7-6, the J call TRBJ1-5; D is unresolved. This clonotype was sampled from a human donor. The sequenced material came from thymocytes. For the CDR3, the DNA is TGTGCCAGCAGCTTCCCCGCGACATATAGCAATCAGCCCCAGCATTTT. It codes for CASSFPATYSNQPQHF.